The subject of this entry is one TCR beta chain. No antigen is known for it. The V gene lost 7 bases and the J gene lost 1 base, with 13 bases spanning the gap. The CDR3 extends over 14 amino acids. CDR1 is LNHDA, CDR2 SQIVND, per germline (reference sequence). Each subset's genomic DNA was shared equally among a number of immunoSEQ plates. It was 300 ng DNA, tens of thousands of T cell genomes, that went into each replicate PCR of unsorted PBMC. Produced via immunoSEQ multiplex PCR; TCRdb's table is partial and in-frame only. The sample records under 600,000 clones, around 79% being singletons. Each unsorted sample relied on 90 million or so PBMCs as its source of genomic DNA. The source of the sample is a study of shared clonotypes between healthy human individuals. Findings of the study overall: Sequencing depth was a factor that was expected to affect clonotype sharing among donors.

The source is a woman aged 35 to 49 in good health. Some clones in this sample may be carry-over from other donors' samples. This chain uses TRBV19 with TRBJ1-2; a weak D match, TRBD1 (5 bases). The specimen sequenced was PBMCs. CDR3 nucleotide sequence: TGTGCCAGTACCCCGGGGGGGGGTAACTATGGCTACACCTTC. Protein sequence: CASTPGGGNYGYTF.